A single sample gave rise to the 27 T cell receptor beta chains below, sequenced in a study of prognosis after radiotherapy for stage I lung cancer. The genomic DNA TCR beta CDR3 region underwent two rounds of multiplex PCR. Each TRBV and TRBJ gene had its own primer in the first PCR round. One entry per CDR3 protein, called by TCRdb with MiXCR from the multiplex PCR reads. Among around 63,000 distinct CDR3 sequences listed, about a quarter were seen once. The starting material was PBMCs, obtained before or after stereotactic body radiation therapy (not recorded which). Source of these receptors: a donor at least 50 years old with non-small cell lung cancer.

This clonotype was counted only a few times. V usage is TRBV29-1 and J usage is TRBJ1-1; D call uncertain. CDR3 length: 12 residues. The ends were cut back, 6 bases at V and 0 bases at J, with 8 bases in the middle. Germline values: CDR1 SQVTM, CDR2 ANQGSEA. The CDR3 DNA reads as TGCAGCGTGGGGAGCATGAACACTGAAGCTTTCTTT. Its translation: CSVGSMNTEAFF.

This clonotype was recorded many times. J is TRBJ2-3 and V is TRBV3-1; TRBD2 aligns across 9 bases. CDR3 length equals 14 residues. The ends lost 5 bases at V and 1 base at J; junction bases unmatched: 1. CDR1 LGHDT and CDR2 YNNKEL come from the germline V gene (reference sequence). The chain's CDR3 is CASSKRGGTDTQYF. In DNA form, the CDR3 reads TGTGCCAGCAGCAAGCGGGGGGGCACAGATACGCAGTATTTT.

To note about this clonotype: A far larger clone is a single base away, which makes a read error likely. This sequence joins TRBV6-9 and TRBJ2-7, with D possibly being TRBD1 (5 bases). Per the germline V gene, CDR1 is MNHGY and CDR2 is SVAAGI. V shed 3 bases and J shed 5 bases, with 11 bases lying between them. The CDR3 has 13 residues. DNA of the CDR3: TGTGCCAGCAGTTACACTACAGGAGACGAGCAGTACTTC. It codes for CASSYTTGDEQYF.

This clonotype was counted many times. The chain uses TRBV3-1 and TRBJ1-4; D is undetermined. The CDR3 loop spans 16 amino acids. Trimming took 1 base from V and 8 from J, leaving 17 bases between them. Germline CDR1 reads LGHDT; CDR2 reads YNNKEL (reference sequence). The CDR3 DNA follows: TGTGCCAGCAGCCAAGCCCTAACGGCCAGTCGGGAAAAACTGTTTTTT. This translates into CASSQALTASREKLFF. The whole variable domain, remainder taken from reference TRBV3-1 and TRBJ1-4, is DTAVSQTPKYLVTQMGNDKSIKCEQNLGHDTMYWYKQDSKKFLKIMFSYNNKELIINETVPNRFSPKSPDKAHLNLHINSLELGDSAVYFCASSQALTASREKLFFGSGTQLSVL.

The chain's CDR3 is CASSRSLAGVDTQYF. The DNA of the CDR3 is TGTGCCAGCAGCCGCTCTTTAGCGGGGGTAGATACGCAGTATTTT. The chain carries TRBV5-4 and TRBJ2-3; TRBD2 matches at 9 bases. J was trimmed by 5 bases and V by 4 bases; bases with no gene match: 8. This CDR3 is 15 amino acids long. CDR1 is SGHNT and CDR2 is YYREEE in the germline V gene (reference sequence).

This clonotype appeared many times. DNA of the CDR3: TGCGCCAGCAGCCACGGCCAGAGACAGAACACTGAAGCTTTCTTT. This sequence encodes CASSHGQRQNTEAFF. This rearrangement joins TRBV5-1 to TRBJ1-1; D not resolved. Per the germline V gene, CDR1 is SGHRS and CDR2 is YFSETQ. Trimming cost V 4 bases and J 1 base, with 14 bases left between them. The CDR3 runs 15 residues. The full variable domain, rest sourced from reference TRBV5-1 and TRBJ1-1, is KAGVTQTPRYLIKTRGQQVTLSCSPISGHRSVSWYQQTPGQGLQFLFEYFSETQRNKGNFPGRFSGRQFSNSRSEMNVSTLELGDSALYLCASSHGQRQNTEAFFGQGTRLTVV.

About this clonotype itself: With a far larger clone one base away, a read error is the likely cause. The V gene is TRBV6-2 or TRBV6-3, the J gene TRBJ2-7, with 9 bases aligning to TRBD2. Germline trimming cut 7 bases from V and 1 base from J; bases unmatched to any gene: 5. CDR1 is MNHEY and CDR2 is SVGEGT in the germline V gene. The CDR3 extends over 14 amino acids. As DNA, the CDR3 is TGTGCCAGCATCCTAGCGGGGCGATCCTACGAGCAGTACTTC. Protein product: CASILAGRSYEQYF.

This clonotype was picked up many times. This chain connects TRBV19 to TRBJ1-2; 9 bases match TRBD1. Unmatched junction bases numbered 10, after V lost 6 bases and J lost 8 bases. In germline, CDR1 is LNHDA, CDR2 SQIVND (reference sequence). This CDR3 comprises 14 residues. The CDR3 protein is CASSPLQGARGYTF. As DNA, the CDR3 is TGTGCCAGTAGCCCATTACAGGGGGCACGGGGCTACACCTTC.

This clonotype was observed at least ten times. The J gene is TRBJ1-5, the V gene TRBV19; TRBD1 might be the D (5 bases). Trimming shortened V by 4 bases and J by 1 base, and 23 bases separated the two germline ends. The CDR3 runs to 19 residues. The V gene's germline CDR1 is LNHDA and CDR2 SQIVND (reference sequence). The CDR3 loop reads CASSSSLGLSIGSNQPQHF. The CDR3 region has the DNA TGTGCCAGTAGTAGTTCCCTGGGACTTTCAATAGGGAGCAATCAGCCCCAGCATTTT.

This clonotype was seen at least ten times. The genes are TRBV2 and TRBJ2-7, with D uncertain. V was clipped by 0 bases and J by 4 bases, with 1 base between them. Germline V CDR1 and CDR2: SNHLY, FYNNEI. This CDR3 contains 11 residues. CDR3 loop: CASSEAYEQYF. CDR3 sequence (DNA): TGTGCCAGCAGTGAAGCTTACGAGCAGTACTTC.

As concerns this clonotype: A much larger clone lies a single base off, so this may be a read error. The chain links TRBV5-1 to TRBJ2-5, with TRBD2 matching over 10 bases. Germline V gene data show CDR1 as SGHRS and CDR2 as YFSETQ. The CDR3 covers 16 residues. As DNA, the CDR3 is TGCGCCAGCAGCCTCGGCCAGCGGGGGGGCCAAGAGACCCATTACTTC. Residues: CASSLGQRGGQETHYF.

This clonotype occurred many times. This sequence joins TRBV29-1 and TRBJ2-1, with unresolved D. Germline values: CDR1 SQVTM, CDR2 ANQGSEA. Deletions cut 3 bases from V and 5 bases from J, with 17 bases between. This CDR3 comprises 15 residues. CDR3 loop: CSVDRGMDRNNEQFF. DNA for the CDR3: TGCAGCGTTGACCGAGGAATGGACCGAAACAATGAGCAGTTCTTC.

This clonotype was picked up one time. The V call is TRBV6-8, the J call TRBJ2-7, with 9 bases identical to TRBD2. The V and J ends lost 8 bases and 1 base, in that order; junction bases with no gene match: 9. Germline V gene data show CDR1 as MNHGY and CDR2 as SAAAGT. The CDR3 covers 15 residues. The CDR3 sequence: CASRDSGGQSYEQYF. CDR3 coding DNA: TGTGCCAGCCGGGATAGCGGGGGACAATCCTACGAGCAGTACTTC.

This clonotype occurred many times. The CDR3 spells CASSPGTGEKLFF. In DNA form, the CDR3 reads TGTGCCAGCAGCCCTGGGACGGGTGAAAAACTGTTTTTT. This chain connects TRBV7-8 to TRBJ1-4, with a possible D match to TRBD1 (5 bases). Trimming took off 5 bases at V and 7 bases at J, with 11 bases between the two ends. This CDR3 spans 13 amino acids. Germline CDR1 SGHVS, CDR2 FQNEAQ. Based on the CDR3 plus reference TRBV7-8 and TRBJ1-4, the full variable domain is GAGVSQSPRYKVAKRGQDVALRCDPISGHVSLFWYQQALGQGPEFLTYFQNEAQLDKSGLPSDRFFAERPEGSVSTLKIQRTQQEDSAVYLCASSPGTGEKLFFGSGTQLSVL.

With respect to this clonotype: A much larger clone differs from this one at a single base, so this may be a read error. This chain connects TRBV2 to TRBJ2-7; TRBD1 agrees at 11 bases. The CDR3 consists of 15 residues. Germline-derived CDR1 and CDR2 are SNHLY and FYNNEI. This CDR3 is CASREGTGGAHEQYF. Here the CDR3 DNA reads TGTGCCAGCAGGGAAGGGACAGGGGGAGCCCACGAGCAGTACTTC.

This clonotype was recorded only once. The CDR3 DNA sequence: TGTGCCAGCATCAAACCCCCTGGGCAGGGCGGAAACTATGGCTACACCTTC. This gives the protein CASIKPPGQGGNYGYTF. The chain uses TRBV12-3 or TRBV12-4 and TRBJ1-2; D may be TRBD1 (5 bases). V shed 7 bases and J shed 2 bases, with 23 bases lying between them. The CDR3 sequence is 17 residues long.

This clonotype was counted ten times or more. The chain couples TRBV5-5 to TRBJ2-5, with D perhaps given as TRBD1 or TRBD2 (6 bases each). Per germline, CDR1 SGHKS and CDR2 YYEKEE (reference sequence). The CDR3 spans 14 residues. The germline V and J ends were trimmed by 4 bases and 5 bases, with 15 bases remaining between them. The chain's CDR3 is CASSPVGGRETQYF. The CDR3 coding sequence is TGTGCCAGCAGCCCGGTAGGGGGGAGGGAGACCCAGTACTTC.

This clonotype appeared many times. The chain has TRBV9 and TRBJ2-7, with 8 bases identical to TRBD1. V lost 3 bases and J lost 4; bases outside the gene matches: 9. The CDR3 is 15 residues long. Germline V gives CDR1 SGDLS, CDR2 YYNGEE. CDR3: CASSASGTGVYEQYF. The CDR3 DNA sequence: TGTGCCAGCAGCGCATCCGGGACAGGAGTGTACGAGCAGTACTTC.

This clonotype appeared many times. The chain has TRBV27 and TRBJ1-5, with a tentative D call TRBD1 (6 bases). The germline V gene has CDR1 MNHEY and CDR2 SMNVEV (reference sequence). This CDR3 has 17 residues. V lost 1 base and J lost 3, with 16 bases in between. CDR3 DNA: TGTGCCAGCAGTTTATACCCCCCCCAGGGGTCCAATCAGCCCCAGCATTTT. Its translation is CASSLYPPQGSNQPQHF.

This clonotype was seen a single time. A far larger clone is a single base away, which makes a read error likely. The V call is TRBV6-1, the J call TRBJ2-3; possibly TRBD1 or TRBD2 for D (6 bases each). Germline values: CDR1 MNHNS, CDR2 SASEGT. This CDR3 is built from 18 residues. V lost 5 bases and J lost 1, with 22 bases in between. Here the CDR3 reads CASSFRLEGGRGTDTQYF. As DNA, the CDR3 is TGTGCCAGCAGTTTCAGACTAGAGGGGGGCCGGGGCACAGATACGCAGTATTTT.

The DNA for the CDR3 is TGTGCCAGTAGTGCTTTGGAGCCCACAGATACGCAGTATTTT. This encodes CASSALEPTDTQYF. J is TRBJ2-3 and V is TRBV19, with no clear D. Per germline, CDR1 LNHDA and CDR2 SQIVND (reference sequence). This CDR3 comprises 14 residues. Trimming shortened V by 5 bases and J by 2 bases, and 11 bases separated the two germline ends.

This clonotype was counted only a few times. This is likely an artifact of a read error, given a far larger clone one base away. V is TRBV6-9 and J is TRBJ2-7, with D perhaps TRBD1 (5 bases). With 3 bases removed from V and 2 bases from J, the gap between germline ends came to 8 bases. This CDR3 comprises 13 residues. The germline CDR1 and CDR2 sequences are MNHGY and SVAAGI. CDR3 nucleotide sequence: TGTGCCAGCAGTTACAACAGGACCTACGAGCAGTACTTC. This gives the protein CASSYNRTYEQYF.

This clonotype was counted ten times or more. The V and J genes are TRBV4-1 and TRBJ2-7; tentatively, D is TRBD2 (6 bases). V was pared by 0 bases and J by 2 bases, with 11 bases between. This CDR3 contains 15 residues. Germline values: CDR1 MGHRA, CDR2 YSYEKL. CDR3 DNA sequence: TGCGCCAGCAGCCAAGATCGGAGGGTCACCTACGAGCAGTACTTC. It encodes CASSQDRRVTYEQYF.

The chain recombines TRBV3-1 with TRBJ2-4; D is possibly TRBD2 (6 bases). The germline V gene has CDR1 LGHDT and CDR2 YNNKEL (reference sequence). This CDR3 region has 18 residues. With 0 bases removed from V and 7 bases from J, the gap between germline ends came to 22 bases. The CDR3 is CASSQDSTRTTRRNIQYF. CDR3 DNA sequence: TGTGCCAGCAGCCAAGACTCGACGAGGACTACCAGGCGGAACATTCAGTACTTC.

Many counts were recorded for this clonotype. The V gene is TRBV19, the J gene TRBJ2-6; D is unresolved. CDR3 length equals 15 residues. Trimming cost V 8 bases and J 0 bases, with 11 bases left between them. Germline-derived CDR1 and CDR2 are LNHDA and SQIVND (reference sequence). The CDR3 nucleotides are TGTGCCAGTTCTGCCACCCCCTCTGGGGCCAACGTCCTGACTTTC. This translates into CASSATPSGANVLTF.

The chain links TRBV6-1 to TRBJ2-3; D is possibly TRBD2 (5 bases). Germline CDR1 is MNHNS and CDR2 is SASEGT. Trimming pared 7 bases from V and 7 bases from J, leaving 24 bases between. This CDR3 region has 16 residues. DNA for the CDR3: TGTGCCAGCATTAACGCGGCGGGCTCCCCACGTTATACGCAGTATTTT. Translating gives CASINAAGSPRYTQYF.

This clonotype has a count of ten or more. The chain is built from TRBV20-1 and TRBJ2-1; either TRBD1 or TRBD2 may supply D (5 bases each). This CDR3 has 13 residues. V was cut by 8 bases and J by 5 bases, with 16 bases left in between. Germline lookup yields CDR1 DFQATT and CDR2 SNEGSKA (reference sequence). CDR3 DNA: TGCAGTCTCGGGGCGGTAACTAACAATGAGCAGTTCTTC. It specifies CSLGAVTNNEQFF.